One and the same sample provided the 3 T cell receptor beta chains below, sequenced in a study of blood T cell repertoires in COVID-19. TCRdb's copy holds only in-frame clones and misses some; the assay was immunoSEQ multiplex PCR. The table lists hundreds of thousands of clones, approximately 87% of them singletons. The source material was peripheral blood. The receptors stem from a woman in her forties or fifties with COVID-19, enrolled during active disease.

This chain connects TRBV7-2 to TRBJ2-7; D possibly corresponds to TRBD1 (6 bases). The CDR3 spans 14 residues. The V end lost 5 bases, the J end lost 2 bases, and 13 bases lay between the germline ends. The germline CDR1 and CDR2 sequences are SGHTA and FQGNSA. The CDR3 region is CASSPGTKTYEQYF. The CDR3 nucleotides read TGTGCCAGCAGCCCAGGGACAAAAACCTACGAGCAGTACTTC.

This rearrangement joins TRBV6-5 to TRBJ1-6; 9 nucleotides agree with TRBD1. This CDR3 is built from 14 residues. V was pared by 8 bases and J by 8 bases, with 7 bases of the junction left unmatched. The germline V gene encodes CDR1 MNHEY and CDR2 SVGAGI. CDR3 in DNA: TGTGCCAGCGGGATCGGGACAGGGTATTCACCCCTCCACTTT. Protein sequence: CASGIGTGYSPLHF.

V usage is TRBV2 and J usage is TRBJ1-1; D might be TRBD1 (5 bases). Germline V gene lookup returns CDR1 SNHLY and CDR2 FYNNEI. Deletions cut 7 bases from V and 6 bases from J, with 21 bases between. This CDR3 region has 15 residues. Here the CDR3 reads CASKQEGGAGPEAFF. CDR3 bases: TGTGCCAGCAAACAGGAGGGTGGGGCCGGGCCTGAAGCTTTCTTT.